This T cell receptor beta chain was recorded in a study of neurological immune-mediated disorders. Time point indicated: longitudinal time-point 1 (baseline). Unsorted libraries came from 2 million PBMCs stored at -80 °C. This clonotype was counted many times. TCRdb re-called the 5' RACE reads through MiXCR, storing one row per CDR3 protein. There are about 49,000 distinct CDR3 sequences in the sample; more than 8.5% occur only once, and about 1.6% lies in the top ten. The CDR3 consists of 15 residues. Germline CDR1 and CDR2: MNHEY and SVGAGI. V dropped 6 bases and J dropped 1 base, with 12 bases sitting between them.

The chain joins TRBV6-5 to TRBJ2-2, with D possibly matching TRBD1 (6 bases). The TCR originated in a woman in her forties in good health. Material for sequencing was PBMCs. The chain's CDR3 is CASRLQGGNTGELFF. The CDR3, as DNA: TGTGCCAGCAGACTACAGGGTGGGAACACCGGGGAGCTGTTTTTT.